The next 23 T cell receptor beta chains were all read from a single sample in a study of glioma-infiltrating T cells. TCR alpha and beta CDR3 regions were amplified from RNA using iRepertoire nested multiplex PCR. Via MiXCR, TCRdb re-called the multiplex PCR reads, giving one row per CDR3 protein. The table lists a few hundred thousand distinct CDR3 sequences, about 40% of them singletons. Source material: glioma tissue, nonneoplastic brain tissue, or PBMCs (not recorded which). The receptors here all came from a human donor with low-grade glioma or glioblastoma, undergoing nonglioma brain surgery, or in good health (not recorded which).

This clonotype was detected only a few times. V gene TRBV15 combines with J gene TRBJ2-3; TRBD2 agrees at 14 bases. The CDR3 consists of 18 residues. Germline V lookup: CDR1 LNHNV, CDR2 YYDKDF (reference sequence). The trim removed 1 base at V and 5 bases at J, leaving 8 bases unmatched. CDR3 sequence reads: CATSRGLAGGPSGDTQYF. The CDR3 coding sequence is TGTGCCACCAGCAGAGGACTAGCGGGAGGGCCCAGCGGAGATACGCAGTATTTT.

This clonotype showed up just once. The CDR3 does not end in the conserved phenylalanine or tryptophan, so this is likely a read error. The V gene is TRBV7-9, the J gene TRBJ1-1; maybe TRBD1 (5 bases). The CDR3 spans 16 residues. V was clipped by 5 bases and J by 6 bases, with 22 bases between them. Germline CDR1 reads SEHNR; CDR2 reads FQNEAQ (reference sequence). CDR3 sequence reads: CASSPRRRGLSAEAFS. In DNA form, the CDR3 reads TGTGCCAGCAGCCCCCGCAGGCGGGGCCTAAGTGCTGAAGCTTTCTCT.

The chain joins TRBV4-1 to TRBJ2-7; D gene ambiguous. The V and J ends lost 3 bases and 0 bases respectively, with 15 bases between them. The CDR3 has 16 amino acids. Germline V lookup: CDR1 MGHRA, CDR2 YSYEKL. CDR3 in amino acids: CASSHQHQPSSYEQYF. In DNA form, the CDR3 reads TGCGCCAGCAGCCACCAGCACCAACCGAGCTCCTACGAGCAGTACTTC.

Of note for this clonotype: A much larger clone sits a single nucleotide away, making a read error possible. The chain recombines TRBV7-2 with TRBJ1-5, with D maybe TRBD1 (5 bases). Germline values: CDR1 SGHTA, CDR2 FQGNSA. This CDR3 contains 14 residues. V was shortened by 5 bases and J by 7 bases, with 15 bases between the two germline ends. The CDR3, as DNA: TGTGCCAGCAGCCTTGAGGGGTCGGGCCAGCCCCAGCATTTT. Translating it yields CASSLEGSGQPQHF. Variable domain in full (rest from reference TRBV7-2 and TRBJ1-5): GAGVSQSPSNKVTEKGKDVELRCDPISGHTALYWYRQSLGQGLEFLIYFQGNSAPDKSGLPSDRFSAERTGGSVSTLTIQRTQQEDSAVYLCASSLEGSGQPQHFGDGTRLSIL.

This clonotype turned up a few times. The chain employs TRBV7-9 and TRBJ2-7; D not certain. The ends were cut back, 1 base at V and 3 bases at J, with 7 bases in the middle. Germline V gene lookup returns CDR1 SEHNR and CDR2 FQNEAQ (reference sequence). This CDR3 is built from 13 residues. The CDR3 loop is CASSLVGFYEQYF. CDR3 bases: TGTGCCAGCAGCTTAGTGGGTTTCTACGAGCAGTACTTC.

A remark on this clonotype: The germline gene is not matched at one end of the junction; a read error may be the cause. V gene TRBV7-2 combines with J gene TRBJ1-2; D not certain. There are 14 residues in the CDR3. Germline V gene sequence: CDR1 SGHTA, CDR2 FQGNSA. The CDR3 sequence is CANSLHGNGYGYTF. The CDR3 bases are TGTGCCAACAGCTTACACGGGAATGGGTATGGCTACACCTTC. Drawing the rest from reference TRBV7-2 and TRBJ1-2, the complete variable domain is GAGVSQSPSNKVTEKGKDVELRCDPISGHTALYWYRQSLGQGLEFLIYFQGNSAPDKSGLPSDRFSAERTGGSVSTLTIQRTQQEDSAVYLCANSLHGNGYGYTFGSGTRLTVV.

The chain employs TRBV25-1 and TRBJ2-3; 7 positions agree with TRBD2. V lost 3 bases to trimming and J lost 4 bases; unmatched junction nucleotides: 1. The CDR3 consists of 13 residues. The germline gives CDR1 MGHDK, CDR2 SYGVNS. In DNA, the CDR3 is TGTGCCAGCAGTGAGGCGGGAGCAGATACGCAGTATTTT. Translated, it gives CASSEAGADTQYF.

The rearrangement joins TRBV20-1 to TRBJ2-1; D might be TRBD2 (6 bases). Germline values: CDR1 DFQATT, CDR2 SNEGSKA (reference sequence). The CDR3 loop spans 14 amino acids. CDR3 loop: CSLKDRISGFKQFF. The CDR3 nucleotides are TGCAGCCTTAAAGACCGTATTAGCGGTTTTAAGCAGTTCTTC.

Notes on this clonotype: This clone may be a read error of a much larger clone one base away. The chain employs TRBV6-1 and TRBJ2-7; perhaps TRBD1 as D (5 bases). CDR1 and CDR2 from the germline V gene are MNHNS and SASEGT. CDR3 length: 15 residues. CDR3 sequence reads: CGSSEGYDSSYEQYF. CDR3 nucleotide sequence: TGTGGCAGCAGTGAAGGGTATGACAGCTCCTACGAGCAGTACTTC.

Remarks on this clonotype: The junction does not match germline at one end; this may be a read error. The V and J genes are TRBV4-1 and TRBJ2-7; tentatively, D is TRBD1 (6 bases). The germline V gene has CDR1 MGHRA and CDR2 YSYEKL. The CDR3 runs to 16 residues. The CDR3 bases are TGCGCCAGCAGCCAACCCCCGGCAGGGGCCCCTGGCGAGCAGGACTTC. It encodes CASSQPPAGAPGEQDF.

This clonotype was recorded at least ten times. The gene calls are TRBV28 and TRBJ2-1, with D perhaps assigned TRBD1 or TRBD2 (5 bases each). The CDR3 is 15 residues long. V shed 5 bases and J shed 7 bases, with 18 bases lying between them. Germline CDR1 MDHEN, CDR2 SYDVKM. The CDR3: CASSTGTLGSNEQFF. CDR3 in DNA: TGTGCCAGCAGTACCGGGACCCTGGGTTCGAATGAGCAGTTCTTC.

This chain joins TRBV14 and TRBJ1-2; D call uncertain. CDR1 is SGHDN, CDR2 FVKESK, per germline. With 3 bases removed from V and 4 bases from J, the gap between germline ends came to 9 bases. The length of the CDR3 is 13 residues. CDR3 residues: CASSQGNTYGYTF. In nucleotides, the CDR3 is TGTGCCAGCAGCCAGGGGAATACCTATGGCTACACCTTC.

The chain couples TRBV4-1 to TRBJ1-2, with TRBD1 matching 7 bases. Germline V gene data show CDR1 as MGHRA and CDR2 as YSYEKL. CDR3 size: 16 residues. V was clipped by 0 bases and J by 3 bases; unmatched bases: 7. The CDR3 region is CASSQDPQGNYYGYTF. CDR3 nucleotide sequence: TGCGCCAGCAGCCAAGATCCACAGGGGAATTACTATGGCTACACCTTC.

This clonotype was counted only a few times. The rearrangement uses TRBV6-2 or TRBV6-3 and TRBJ2-3; TRBD2 is a possible D gene (5 bases). There are 16 residues in the CDR3. Germline CDR1 is MNHEY and CDR2 is SVGEGT. V dropped 6 bases and J dropped 0 bases, with 16 bases sitting between them. For the CDR3, the DNA is TGTGCCAGCAGAGATCGGGGTGGCCCTAGCACAGATACGCAGTATTTT. Amino acids: CASRDRGGPSTDTQYF.

This clonotype has only a few counts. This CDR3 is CSATEGIYYGYTF. The DNA of the CDR3 is TGCAGTGCTACCGAAGGGATTTACTATGGCTACACCTTC. This chain links TRBV20-1 with TRBJ1-2; D not resolved. V lost 4 bases, J lost 3 bases, and 12 bases lay in between. The CDR3 length is 13 residues. Germline V CDR1 and CDR2: DFQATT, SNEGSKA (reference sequence).

About this clonotype itself: A much larger clone lies a single base off, so this may be a read error. The rearrangement joins TRBV4-1 to TRBJ2-1; D remains ambiguous. Germline V lookup: CDR1 MGHRA, CDR2 YSYEKL. This CDR3 spans 16 amino acids. CDR3 DNA sequence: TGCGCCAGCAGCCAAGAAACCGGGTGGTCCTACAATGAGAAGTTCTTC. It is translated as CASSQETGWSYNEKFF.

This clonotype was counted between two and nine times. The V call is TRBV5-5, the J call TRBJ1-1, with unresolved D. Germline CDR1 and CDR2: SGHKS and YYEKEE (reference sequence). The CDR3 contains 13 residues. Deletions cut 0 bases from V and 4 bases from J, with 7 bases between. CDR3 sequence: CASSLGATTEAFF. The CDR3 bases are TGTGCCAGCAGCTTGGGGGCTACCACTGAAGCTTTCTTT.

This clonotype was recorded a few times. The rearrangement uses TRBV7-9 and TRBJ2-7; possible D gene TRBD1, 6 bases. Trimming took off 5 bases at V and 6 bases at J, with 17 bases between the two ends. There are 14 residues in the CDR3. Germline V gene lookup returns CDR1 SEHNR and CDR2 FQNEAQ (reference sequence). The CDR3 reads CASSLDSIRTEQYF. For the CDR3, the DNA is TGTGCCAGCAGCCTGGACAGCATCCGTACCGAGCAGTACTTC.

A word on this clonotype: Here the CDR3 omits its conserved ending phenylalanine or tryptophan, so a read error is the likely source. It is unclear where the CDR3 begins or ends on the DNA, so no DNA is shown, and the CDR3 is as TCRdb lists it. The chain recombines TRBV6-6 with TRBJ2-7. Inclusive of both ends, the CDR3 amounts to 14 amino acids. CDR1 and CDR2 from the germline V gene are MNHNY and SVGAGI (reference sequence). The CDR3 sequence is CASSFQRRGYEKYL.

In the case of this clonotype: The CDR3 does not end in the conserved phenylalanine or tryptophan, so this is likely a read error. The gene calls are TRBV30 and TRBJ2-5; D possibly corresponds to TRBD1 (6 bases). Trimming cost V 0 bases and J 5 bases, with 10 bases left between them. The germline V gene encodes CDR1 GTSNPN and CDR2 SVGIG (reference sequence). The CDR3 spans 13 residues. CDR3 nucleotides: TGTGCCTGGAGTGTTAACAGGGCGGAGACCCAGTACTTA. Amino acid sequence: CAWSVNRAETQYL.

This clonotype was seen at least ten times. The V and J genes are TRBV20-1 and TRBJ1-5, with 7 positions matching TRBD1. This CDR3 comprises 14 residues. In germline, CDR1 is DFQATT, CDR2 SNEGSKA (reference sequence). After removal of 5 bases from V and 3 bases from J, the junction contained 7 bases not matched to a gene. The CDR3 bases are TGCAGTGCTGTACCAGGGGGAAACAATCAGCCCCAGCATTTT. Protein sequence: CSAVPGGNNQPQHF.

As for this clonotype: With a much larger clone just one base away, this may be a read error. The CDR3 DNA reads TGTGCCGCCAGCAGAGATCTGCCGGCCGCAGATACGCAGTATTTT. Amino acids: CAASRDLPAADTQYF. This rearrangement joins TRBV15 to TRBJ2-3; D is ambiguous. Germline V CDR1 and CDR2: LNHNV, YYDKDF (reference sequence). The CDR3 runs to 15 residues. Complete variable domain (other parts from reference TRBV15 and TRBJ2-3): DAMVIQNPRYQVTQFGKPVTLSCSQTLNHNVMYWYQQKSSQAPKLLFHYYDKDFNNEADTPDNFQSRRPNTSFCFLDIRSPGLGDTAMYLCAASRDLPAADTQYFGPGTRLTVL.

This clonotype was detected only a few times. The V gene is TRBV2, the J gene TRBJ2-7; maybe TRBD2 (5 bases). CDR1 and CDR2 from the germline V gene are SNHLY and FYNNEI. Trimming stripped 3 bases from V and 6 bases from J, with 12 bases between. The CDR3 length is 13 residues. CDR3 bases: TGTGCCAGCAGTGATGAGGGCCGGAGCGAGCAGTACTTC. Encoded protein: CASSDEGRSEQYF.